This TCR beta chain was identified during a study of T cell responses to AZD1222 COVID-19 vaccine. The method was immunoSEQ multiplex PCR; TCRdb's version includes in-frame clones alone and lacks a portion of them. The sample carries roughly 200,000 clones, approximately 94% recorded once. The clonotype comes from an adult who received the MenACWY meningococcal vaccine as a control. The sequencing used peripheral blood, collected 28 days after the second dose of the MenACWY control vaccine.

DNA of the CDR3: TGTGCCAGCAGCTGGGGGACCGTACCTTCCTACGAGCAGTACTTC. Its translation is CASSWGTVPSYEQYF. J is TRBJ2-7 and V is TRBV7-6; D tentatively reads TRBD1 or TRBD2 (5 bases each). V was trimmed by 4 bases and J by 1 base, leaving 14 bases between them. Germline CDR1 and CDR2: SGHVS and FNYEAQ. This CDR3 has 15 amino acids.